The rows below give T cell receptor beta chains drawn from one sample of a study of blood T cell repertoires in COVID-19. Sequencing was performed with immunoSEQ multiplex PCR; in TCRdb, only in-frame clones are kept and a portion is missing. This table holds tens of thousands of clones, about 90% found once. Material: peripheral blood. The source is a human donor in a cohort sampled during active COVID-19. Both conserved end residues are part of each CDR3. The order of the fields is clone size, D gene, J gene, V gene, CDR3 protein, CDR3 DNA. D genes are given only for firm matches. A row's size may be missing; if present it is once, few, many or a size class.

NA,NA,TRBJ2-1,TRBV5-1,CASSRTKSGSYNEQFF,TGCGCCAGCAGCAGGACTAAATCCGGGTCCTACAATGAGCAGTTCTTC
NA,TRBD2,TRBJ2-2,TRBV9,CASSPGGGNTGELFF,TGTGCCAGCAGCCCGGGCGGGGGAAACACCGGGGAGCTGTTTTTT
once,TRBD2,TRBJ2-5,TRBV2,CASSPGLAGGVGETQYF,TGTGCCAGCAGTCCCGGACTAGCGGGAGGGGTAGGGGAGACCCAGTACTTC
NA,TRBD2,TRBJ2-3,TRBV11-2,CASSLAAGGHRELGDTQYF,TGTGCCAGCAGCTTAGCCGCGGGGGGGCACAGGGAGTTGGGAGATACGCAGTATTTT
NA,NA,TRBJ1-3,TRBV2,CASSRESGNTIYF,TGTGCCAGCAGTAGGGAGTCTGGAAACACCATATATTTT
NA,NA,TRBJ2-4,TRBV18,CASSPGGEPNIQYF,TGTGCCAGCTCACCGGGTGGGGAGCCAAACATTCAGTACTTC
NA,TRBD1,TRBJ1-6,TRBV9,CASSPGQGKDSPLHF,TGTGCCAGCAGCCCGGGACAGGGAAAAGATTCACCCCTCCACTTT
NA,NA,TRBJ2-7,TRBV15,CATSRDFPLEQYF,TGTGCCACCAGCAGAGATTTCCCCCTCGAGCAGTACTTC
NA,NA,TRBJ1-2,TRBV25-1,CASFGAAGVDYGYTF,TGTGCCAGCTTCGGAGCGGCAGGGGTTGACTATGGCTACACCTTC
few,NA,TRBJ1-6,TRBV18,CASSPTATNSPLHF,TGTGCCAGCTCACCGACAGCCACCAATTCACCCCTCCACTTT
NA,NA,TRBJ2-1,TRBV2,CASARLSYNEQFF,TGTGCCAGCGCCAGGCTTTCCTACAATGAGCAGTTCTTC
NA,TRBD1,TRBJ2-1,TRBV24-1,CATSGGTGGRDEQFF,TGTGCCACCAGTGGCGGGACAGGGGGCAGGGATGAGCAGTTCTTC
NA,NA,TRBJ2-5,TRBV11-3,CASSLSGETQYF,TGTGCCAGCAGCTTATCAGGAGAGACCCAGTACTTC
NA,NA,TRBJ1-2,TRBV6-6,CASSYAGFEYGYTF,TGTGCCAGCAGTTATGCAGGCTTCGAGTATGGCTACACCTTC
NA,TRBD1,TRBJ1-1,TRBV7-9,CASSLDQGANTEAFF,TGTGCCAGCAGCTTAGATCAGGGGGCGAACACTGAAGCTTTCTTT
NA,TRBD1,TRBJ1-1,TRBV7-9,CASRLGQGKPEAFF,TGTGCCAGCAGGCTTGGACAGGGCAAACCTGAAGCTTTCTTT
NA,NA,TRBJ2-7,TRBV6-6,CASSYSMGGLREQYF,TGTGCCAGCAGTTACTCGATGGGGGGGCTACGCGAGCAGTACTTC
NA,NA,TRBJ1-5,TRBV19,CASSIGDSYQPQHF,TGTGCCAGTAGTATTGGAGACAGCTACCAGCCCCAGCATTTT
few,TRBD2,TRBJ2-7,TRBV19,CASAGGGNEQYF,TGTGCCAGCGCGGGAGGCGGAAACGAGCAGTACTTC
NA,NA,TRBJ2-1,TRBV2,CASGWSWANEQFF,TGTGCCAGCGGGTGGTCATGGGCCAATGAGCAGTTCTTC
NA,TRBD1,TRBJ1-5,TRBV24-1,CATSDSGGGQPQHF,TGTGCCACCAGTGATTCAGGGGGCGGACAGCCCCAGCATTTT
NA,TRBD1,TRBJ2-7,TRBV11-2,CASSLSDRLLYEQYF,TGTGCCAGCAGCTTATCGGACAGGCTCCTCTACGAGCAGTACTTC
NA,NA,TRBJ1-2,TRBV4-3,CASSFGHLLNYGYTF,TGCGCCAGCAGCTTCGGACACCTTCTTAACTATGGCTACACCTTC
NA,NA,TRBJ1-2,TRBV28,CASSGEVYGYTF,TGTGCCAGCAGTGGAGAGGTCTATGGCTACACCTTC
NA,TRBD2,TRBJ2-2,TRBV7-9,CASRGTSGTGELFF,TGTGCCAGCCGAGGGACTAGCGGGACCGGGGAGCTGTTTTTT
NA,TRBD2,TRBJ2-7,TRBV27,CASRRKAGGDNTYEQYF,TGTGCCAGCAGACGAAAGGCGGGGGGCGACAATACCTACGAGCAGTACTTC
NA,NA,TRBJ2-1,TRBV10-1,CASSESPSDEQFF,TGCGCCAGCAGTGAGTCCCCTAGCGATGAGCAGTTCTTC
NA,NA,TRBJ1-6,TRBV7-9,CASSSTGNSPLHF,TGTGCCAGCAGTTCTACAGGGAATTCACCCCTCCACTTT
NA,NA,TRBJ1-5,TRBV5-1,CASSLAPNQPQHF,TGCGCCAGCAGCTTGGCTCCCAATCAGCCCCAGCATTTT
NA,NA,TRBJ2-2,TRBV28,CASKRLRLYTGELFF,TGTGCCAGCAAAAGACTGAGACTCTACACCGGGGAGCTGTTTTTT
NA,NA,TRBJ2-1,TRBV3-1/TRBV3-2,CASSQLASYNEQFF,TGTGCCAGCAGCCAGCTAGCGTCATACAATGAGCAGTTCTTC
few,NA,TRBJ2-2,TRBV4-3,CASSLDLTGELFF,TGCGCCAGCAGCCTGGACTTAACCGGGGAGCTGTTTTTT
NA,NA,TRBJ2-2,TRBV30,CAWSRGNTGELFF,TGTGCCTGGAGTAGGGGGAACACCGGGGAGCTGTTTTTT
NA,NA,TRBJ1-6,TRBV5-1,CASSWGDGDSPLHF,TGCGCCAGCAGCTGGGGGGACGGGGATTCACCCCTCCACTTT
NA,TRBD2,TRBJ2-1,TRBV7-9,CAVGTSPNEQFF,TGTGCCGTGGGGACTAGCCCGAATGAGCAGTTCTTC
few,NA,TRBJ2-7,TRBV25-1,CASRPGEGVSYEQYF,TGTGCCAGCCGACCGGGGGAGGGGGTCTCCTACGAGCAGTACTTC
NA,NA,TRBJ2-2,TRBV18,CASSPPVPVAGELFF,TGTGCCAGCTCACCACCCGTGCCGGTGGCCGGGGAGCTGTTTTTT
NA,TRBD2,TRBJ2-2,TRBV25-1,CASVGTSGNLGTGELFF,TGTGCCAGCGTAGGAACTAGCGGGAACTTGGGAACCGGGGAGCTGTTTTTT
NA,TRBD1,TRBJ2-7,TRBV7-8,CASSLPPGQGVSEQYF,TGTGCCAGCAGCTTACCCCCCGGACAGGGGGTATCCGAGCAGTACTTC
NA,TRBD2,TRBJ2-3,TRBV5-1,CASSTGTSGRTTDTQYF,TGCGCCAGCAGCACCGGGACTAGCGGGAGGACCACAGATACGCAGTATTTT
NA,NA,TRBJ1-6,TRBV14,CASSQSVYNSPLHF,TGTGCCAGCAGCCAATCGGTCTATAATTCACCCCTCCACTTT